The 25 T cell receptor beta chains in this list originate from one sample, sequenced in a study of sequential checkpoint blockade in melanoma. Treatment: randomized to nivolumab then ipilimumab (arm A) or the reverse (arm B). Clones were sequenced by immunoSEQ multiplex PCR, and TCRdb holds only the in-frame ones, with some missing. This repertoire shows about 38,000 clones, approximately 90% found once; its top ten account for 9.5% to 15%. The starting material was CD8+ T cells sorted from blood (inferred from file names), obtained from a patient given nivolumab and ipilimumab in sequence. These receptors were collected from a human donor with melanoma.

The chain employs TRBV5-1 and TRBJ1-2, with 7 bases fitting TRBD1. V lost 5 bases and J lost 12; bases outside the gene matches: 7. The V gene's germline CDR1 is SGHRS and CDR2 YFSETQ. The CDR3 totals 11 residues. The CDR3, as DNA: TGCGCCAGCAGACAAGGACAGGTAGACACCTTC. This encodes CASRQGQVDTF.

The chain is built from TRBV27 and TRBJ1-2; 9 bases line up with TRBD1. V trimming: 7 bases; J trimming: 1 base; junction bases outside the gene matches: 19. Germline V gene data show CDR1 as MNHEY and CDR2 as SMNVEV (reference sequence). The CDR3 is 19 residues long. CDR3 amino acids: CASTKRPPGPGQGNYGYTF. In DNA, the CDR3 is TGTGCCAGCACTAAGAGGCCACCGGGTCCGGGACAGGGTAACTATGGCTACACCTTC.

The V call is TRBV10-3, the J call TRBJ2-7; 9 bases map to TRBD1. CDR3 size: 13 residues. Germline lookup yields CDR1 ENHRY and CDR2 SYGVKD. The trim removed 6 bases at V and 4 bases at J, leaving 4 bases unmatched. CDR3 amino acids: CAISPDRGYEQYV. CDR3 in DNA: TGTGCCATCAGCCCGGACAGGGGTTACGAGCAGTACGTC.

The CDR3: CASGQGWNGYTF. Here the CDR3 DNA reads TGTGCCAGCGGACAGGGGTGGAACGGCTACACCTTC. This chain joins TRBV28 and TRBJ1-2, with 9 bases identical to TRBD1. V was clipped by 8 bases and J by 8 bases; unmatched bases: 6. Germline V gives CDR1 MDHEN, CDR2 SYDVKM. The CDR3 runs 12 residues.

The V gene is TRBV15, the J gene TRBJ2-7; D uncertain. The germline gives CDR1 LNHNV, CDR2 YYDKDF (reference sequence). Trimming took off 0 bases at V and 0 bases at J, with 9 bases between the two ends. CDR3 length equals 15 residues. This CDR3 reads CATSRDHWGSYEQYV. The CDR3 DNA is TGTGCCACCAGCAGAGATCATTGGGGCTCCTACGAGCAGTACGTC.

The rearrangement joins TRBV5-4 to TRBJ2-5; TRBD2 agrees at 8 bases. The germline gives CDR1 SGHNT, CDR2 YYREEE (reference sequence). The CDR3 totals 15 residues. With V trimmed by 0 bases and J by 11 bases, 12 bases remained unmatched. In DNA form, the CDR3 reads TGTGCCAGCAGCTTGGTACCTAGCGGGTTGTTGGAGCAGTACTTC. Protein product: CASSLVPSGLLEQYF.

The J gene is TRBJ2-7, the V gene TRBV9; TRBD1 aligns across 8 bases. This CDR3 spans 14 amino acids. V was pared by 4 bases and J by 7 bases, with 10 bases of the junction left unmatched. Germline CDR1 SGDLS, CDR2 YYNGEE. CDR3 nucleotides: TGTGCCAGCAGCACCCGGACAGGGCGGGGAGAGCAGTACTTC. Translating gives CASSTRTGRGEQYF.

For this clone: One end of the junction is discordant with germline, which a read error may explain. The gene calls are TRBV7-7 and TRBJ1-4; D possibly corresponds to TRBD1 (5 bases). This CDR3 has 16 amino acids. The germline gives CDR1 SSHAT, CDR2 FNYEAQ (reference sequence). The CDR3 region is CASSSVLGRGYEKLFF. Written as DNA, the CDR3 is TGTGCTAGCAGCTCCGTATTAGGGCGGGGGTATGAAAAACTGTTTTTT.

V and J are TRBV5-1 and TRBJ2-5; 11 nucleotides align to TRBD2. CDR3 length equals 15 residues. Trimming removed 7 bases from V and 1 base from J; junction bases left unmatched: 6. Germline lookup yields CDR1 SGHRS and CDR2 YFSETQ. The CDR3 loop is CASSRLAGSQETQYF. CDR3 bases: TGCGCCAGCTCCCGACTAGCGGGATCCCAAGAGACCCAGTACTTC.

This chain's CDR3 is CASSLSWARTSYEQYF. The DNA of the CDR3 is TGTGCCAGCAGTTTATCTTGGGCCCGTACATCCTACGAGCAGTACTTC. The V and J genes are TRBV27 and TRBJ2-7; D remains unclear. The V gene's germline CDR1 is MNHEY and CDR2 SMNVEV (reference sequence). The CDR3 contains 16 residues. V lost 0 bases and J 1 base, leaving 13 bases between the germline ends.

The chain couples TRBV5-4 to TRBJ1-1, with 8 bases lining up with TRBD1. CDR1 and CDR2 (germline): SGHNT, YYREEE (reference sequence). CDR3 length: 15 residues. V shed 7 bases and J 1 base; nucleotides not matched to a gene: 9. CDR3 loop: CASDETGGTNTEAFF. Written as DNA, the CDR3 is TGTGCCAGCGATGAAACAGGGGGAACGAACACTGAAGCTTTCTTT.

This sequence joins TRBV6-6 and TRBJ1-4; D not certain. The CDR3 is 12 amino acids. Germline-derived CDR1 and CDR2 are MNHNY and SVGAGI (reference sequence). Trimming removed 2 bases from V and 8 bases from J, with 6 bases in between. As DNA, the CDR3 is TGTGCCAGCAGTTACGGGCTGGAAAAACTGTTTTTT. This gives the protein CASSYGLEKLFF.

The genes are TRBV30 and TRBJ2-7; 10 bases align to TRBD1. J gave up 2 bases and V 1 base, and 2 bases lay outside the gene matches. Germline loops: CDR1 GTSNPN, CDR2 SVGIG (reference sequence). The CDR3 extends over 14 amino acids. CDR3 sequence: CAWSAGTGAYEQYF. The CDR3 DNA is TGTGCCTGGAGTGCCGGGACAGGGGCCTACGAGCAGTACTTC.

The rearrangement links TRBV13 to TRBJ1-5; D may be TRBD1 (6 bases). The CDR3 is made up of 13 amino acids. V lost 6 bases and J lost 6, with 12 bases in between. CDR1 PRHDT and CDR2 FYEKMQ come from the germline V gene (reference sequence). The CDR3 loop is CASSRQVSQPQHF. CDR3 bases: TGTGCCAGCAGTCGACAGGTTTCTCAGCCCCAGCATTTT.

The chain has TRBV5-4 and TRBJ2-7; D is perhaps TRBD1 (5 bases). Deletions cut 4 bases from V and 3 bases from J, with 14 bases between. CDR1 is SGHNT, CDR2 YYREEE, per germline (reference sequence). The CDR3 length is 14 residues. The CDR3 sequence is CASSTTGRHYEQYF. The CDR3 coding sequence is TGTGCCAGCAGCACAACAGGCCGTCACTACGAGCAGTACTTC.

The chain has TRBV27 and TRBJ2-1; 11 bases are shared with TRBD1. The CDR3 contains 16 residues. Germline loops: CDR1 MNHEY, CDR2 SMNVEV (reference sequence). With 5 bases clipped from V and 2 bases from J, the junction kept 5 bases outside the gene matches. For the CDR3, the DNA is TGTGCCAGCAGTCTCCGGGGACAGGGGGCCTACAATGAGCAGTTCTTC. Translation: CASSLRGQGAYNEQFF.

This sequence joins TRBV28 and TRBJ1-1, with 12 bases matching TRBD1. Germline V gene lookup returns CDR1 MDHEN and CDR2 SYDVKM. V lost 3 bases to trimming and J lost 6 bases; unmatched junction nucleotides: 2. The CDR3 length is 14 residues. The CDR3 loop is CASSLGQGAAEAFF. DNA for the CDR3: TGTGCCAGCAGTTTGGGACAGGGGGCCGCTGAAGCTTTCTTT.

This chain links TRBV4-1 with TRBJ2-3, with D possibly matching TRBD2 (6 bases). Looked up from germline, CDR1 is MGHRA and CDR2 is YSYEKL. The CDR3 is 13 residues long. The ends were cut back, 3 bases at V and 6 bases at J, with 10 bases in the middle. The CDR3 region has the DNA TGCGCCAGCAGCCACCCCCTAGCGGATACGCAGTATTTT. Translating it yields CASSHPLADTQYF.

The gene calls are TRBV27 and TRBJ2-1; TRBD2 matches 7 bases. From germline, CDR1 is MNHEY and CDR2 SMNVEV (reference sequence). This CDR3 is 16 amino acids long. With V trimmed by 8 bases and J by 5 bases, 15 bases remained unmatched. As DNA, the CDR3 is TGTGCCAGCCTCCCCCGATCTAGCGGAATTAACAATGAGCAGTTCTTC. This gives the protein CASLPRSSGINNEQFF.

The chain couples TRBV2 to TRBJ1-1; 9 positions agree with TRBD1. This CDR3 has 12 residues. V lost 10 bases to trimming and J lost 4 bases; unmatched junction nucleotides: 4. Germline CDR1 and CDR2: SNHLY and FYNNEI. This chain's CDR3 is CATLTGGTEAFF. The CDR3 coding sequence is TGTGCCACCTTGACAGGGGGCACTGAAGCTTTCTTT.

The chain combines TRBV28 with TRBJ2-7; 9 bases line up with TRBD2. J gave up 4 bases and V 10 bases, and 11 bases lay outside the gene matches. The CDR3 has 14 residues. Looked up from germline, CDR1 is MDHEN and CDR2 is SYDVKM. The CDR3: CAIAGGQLNYEQYF. The CDR3 DNA sequence: TGTGCCATCGCGGGGGGGCAGCTGAATTACGAGCAGTACTTC.

This chain links TRBV4-3 with TRBJ2-1; 7 nucleotides line up with TRBD1. The germline CDR1 and CDR2 sequences are LGHNA and YSLEER. The CDR3 loop spans 13 amino acids. The V gene end was trimmed by 1 base and the J gene end by 7 bases; junction bases not matched to a gene: 1. CDR3 sequence reads: CASSQVQGNEQFF. The CDR3 DNA is TGCGCCAGCAGCCAAGTACAGGGGAATGAGCAGTTCTTC.

This clone appeared a single time. The chain joins TRBV5-6 to TRBJ2-1, with D uncertain. V was shortened by 0 bases and J by 8 bases, with 6 bases between the two germline ends. This CDR3 contains 12 residues. The germline V gene has CDR1 SGHDT and CDR2 YYEEEE. The chain's CDR3 is CASSLGEDEQFF. Here the CDR3 DNA reads TGTGCCAGCAGCTTGGGCGAAGATGAGCAGTTCTTC.

V is TRBV2 and J is TRBJ2-6; D unresolved. Germline loops: CDR1 SNHLY, CDR2 FYNNEI. Deletions cut 6 bases from V and 4 bases from J, with 13 bases between. The CDR3 extends over 15 amino acids. The CDR3 sequence: CASRTQASGANVLTF. In DNA form, the CDR3 reads TGTGCCAGCAGAACCCAGGCGAGCGGGGCCAACGTCCTGACTTTC. Full variable domain (remainder filled in from reference TRBV2 and TRBJ2-6): EPEVTQTPSHQVTQMGQEVILRCVPISNHLYFYWYRQILGQKVEFLVSFYNNEISEKSEIFDDQFSVERPDGSNFTLKIRSTKLEDSAMYFCASRTQASGANVLTFGAGSRLTVL.

This chain connects TRBV11-2 to TRBJ2-7; 9 bases are a match to TRBD2. The J segment lost 2 bases and the V segment lost 1 base, leaving 3 bases of the junction unmatched. Germline V gene sequence: CDR1 SGHAT, CDR2 FQNNGV. The CDR3 runs to 15 residues. CDR3 in DNA: TGTGCCAGCAGCTTAGGGGCGGGAGGGCCCTACGAGCAGTACGTC. Its protein is CASSLGAGGPYEQYV.